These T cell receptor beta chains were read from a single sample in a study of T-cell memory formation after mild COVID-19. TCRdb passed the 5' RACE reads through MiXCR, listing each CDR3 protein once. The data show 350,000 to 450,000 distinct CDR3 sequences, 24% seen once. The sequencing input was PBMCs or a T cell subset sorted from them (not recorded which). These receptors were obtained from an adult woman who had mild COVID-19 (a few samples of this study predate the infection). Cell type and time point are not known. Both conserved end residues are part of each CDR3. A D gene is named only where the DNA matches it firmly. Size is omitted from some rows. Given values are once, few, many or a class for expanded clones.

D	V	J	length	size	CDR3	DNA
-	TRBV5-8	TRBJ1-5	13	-	CASSFTSAAPQHF	TGTGCCAGCAGCTTCACCTCCGCCGCGCCCCAGCATTTT
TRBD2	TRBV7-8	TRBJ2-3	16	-	CASSSLAGPWGDTQYF	TGTGCCAGCAGCTCCCTAGCGGGGCCGTGGGGAGATACGCAGTATTTT
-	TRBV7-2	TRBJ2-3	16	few	CASSPKVAIHTDTQYF	TGTGCCAGCAGTCCGAAGGTCGCGATCCACACAGATACGCAGTATTTT
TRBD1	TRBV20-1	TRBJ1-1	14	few	CSAPRGQGNTEAFF	TGCAGTGCCCCCAGGGGACAGGGGAACACTGAAGCTTTCTTT
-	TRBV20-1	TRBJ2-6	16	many	CSARVSIITGANVLTF	TGCAGTGCTAGAGTTTCCATCATCACTGGGGCCAACGTCCTGACTTTC
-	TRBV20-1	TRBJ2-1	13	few	CSARDLRGQQQFF	TGCAGTGCTAGAGATCTGCGCGGACAGCAGCAGTTCTTC
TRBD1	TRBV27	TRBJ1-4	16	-	CASRGQAGLPNEKLFF	TGTGCCAGCAGGGGACAGGCCGGACTTCCTAATGAAAAACTGTTTTTT
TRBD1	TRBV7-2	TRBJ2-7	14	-	CASSSGQGVYEQYF	TGTGCCAGCAGCTCGGGACAGGGTGTCTACGAGCAGTACTTC
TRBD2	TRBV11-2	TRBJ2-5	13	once	CASSTSGGRAQYF	TGTGCCAGCAGTACGAGCGGGGGGCGGGCCCAGTACTTC
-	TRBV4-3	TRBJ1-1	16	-	CASSQPVGGVDTEAFF	TGCGCCAGCAGCCAACCCGTAGGGGGGGTTGACACTGAAGCTTTCTTT
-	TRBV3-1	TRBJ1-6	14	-	CASSTQGTRGPLHF	TGTGCCAGCAGCACACAGGGCACCAGAGGACCCCTCCACTTT
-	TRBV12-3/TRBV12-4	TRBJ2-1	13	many	CASSLETSYEQFF	TGTGCCAGCAGTTTAGAGACTAGTTATGAGCAGTTCTTC
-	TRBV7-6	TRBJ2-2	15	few	CASSPGGGFAGELFF	TGTGCCAGCAGCCCAGGGGGGGGTTTCGCCGGGGAGCTGTTTTTT
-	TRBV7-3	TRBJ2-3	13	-	CASSLNVRSAQYF	TGTGCCAGCAGCTTAAATGTGAGGTCGGCGCAGTATTTT
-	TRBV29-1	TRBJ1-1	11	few	CSVVRGTEAFF	TGCAGCGTTGTGCGTGGGACTGAAGCTTTCTTT
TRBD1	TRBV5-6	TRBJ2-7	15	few	CASSTDGTVAYEQYF	TGTGCCAGCAGCACGGACGGGACAGTCGCCTACGAGCAGTACTTC
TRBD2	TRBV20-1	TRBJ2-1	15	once	CSASLAGGWYNEQFF	TGCAGTGCTAGTCTAGCGGGAGGGTGGTACAATGAGCAGTTCTTC
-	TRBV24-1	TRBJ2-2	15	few	CATGRAESNTGELFF	TGTGCCACCGGCCGGGCGGAATCGAACACCGGGGAGCTGTTTTTT
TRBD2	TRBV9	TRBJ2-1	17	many	CASSVGTSGDPYNEQFF	TGTGCCAGCAGCGTAGGGACTAGCGGGGATCCCTACAATGAGCAGTTCTTC
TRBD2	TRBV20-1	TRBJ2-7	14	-	CSARGASGGYEQYF	TGCAGTGCTAGGGGCGCTAGCGGGGGGTACGAGCAGTACTTC
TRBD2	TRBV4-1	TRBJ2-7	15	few	CASSQETSGSYEQYF	TGCGCCAGCAGCCAAGAGACTAGCGGGTCCTACGAGCAGTACTTC
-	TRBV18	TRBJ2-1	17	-	CASSTHPGGGNNNEQFF	TGTGCCAGCTCAACCCACCCGGGGGGCGGGAATAACAATGAGCAGTTCTTC
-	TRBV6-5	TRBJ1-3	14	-	CASRNGAPGNTIYF	TGTGCCAGCAGGAACGGGGCCCCTGGAAACACCATATATTTT
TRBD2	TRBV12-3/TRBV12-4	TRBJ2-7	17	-	CASSLISSGFSSYEQYF	TGTGCAAGCAGTTTAATCTCTAGCGGGTTTAGCTCCTACGAGCAGTACTTC
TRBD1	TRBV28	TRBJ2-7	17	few	CASSLLPTRGFPYEQYF	TGTGCCAGCAGCCTATTACCGACCAGGGGGTTCCCCTACGAGCAGTACTTC
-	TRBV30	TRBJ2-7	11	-	CAWSVGYEQYF	TGTGCCTGGAGTGTTGGCTACGAGCAGTACTTC
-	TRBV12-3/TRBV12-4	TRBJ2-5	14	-	CASSLRASRETQYF	TGTGCCAGCAGTTTAAGGGCTAGCAGGGAGACCCAGTACTTC
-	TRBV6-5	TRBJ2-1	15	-	CASSKGTSSYNEQFF	TGTGCCAGCAGTAAAGGGACAAGCTCCTACAATGAGCAGTTCTTC
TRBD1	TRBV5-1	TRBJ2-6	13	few	CASRDLQGNVLTF	TGCGCCAGCAGGGACCTACAGGGGAACGTCCTGACTTTC
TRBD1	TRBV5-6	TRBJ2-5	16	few	CASSLLQGAGGETQYF	TGTGCCAGCAGCTTACTTCAGGGGGCAGGGGGAGAGACCCAGTACTTC
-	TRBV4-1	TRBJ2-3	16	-	CASSQELSPGTDTQYF	TGCGCCAGCAGCCAAGAATTGTCGCCGGGGACAGATACGCAGTATTTT
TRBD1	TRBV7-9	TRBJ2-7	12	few	CASSLAGGRQYF	TGTGCCAGCAGCTTAGCAGGGGGCCGGCAGTACTTC
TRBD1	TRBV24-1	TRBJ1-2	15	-	CATSAGDRGVYGYTF	TGTGCCACCAGCGCGGGGGACAGGGGGGTCTATGGCTACACCTTC
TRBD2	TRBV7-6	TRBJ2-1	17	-	CASSLYLLASGYNEQFF	TGTGCCAGCAGCTTATATCTTCTGGCTAGCGGCTACAATGAGCAGTTCTTC
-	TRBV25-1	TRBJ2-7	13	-	CANTLKGSDEQYF	TGTGCCAACACTCTGAAAGGGTCGGACGAGCAGTACTTC
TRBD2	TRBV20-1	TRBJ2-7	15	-	CSAKTSGYAGYEQYF	TGCAGTGCTAAAACTAGCGGGTATGCTGGCTACGAGCAGTACTTC
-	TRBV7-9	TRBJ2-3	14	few	CASSPPPNPGTQYF	TGTGCCAGCAGCCCTCCACCCAACCCGGGGACGCAGTATTTT
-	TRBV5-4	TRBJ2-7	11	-	CATHGFYEQYF	TGTGCCACCCACGGTTTCTACGAGCAGTACTTC
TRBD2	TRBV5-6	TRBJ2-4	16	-	CASSFTSGVAKNIQYF	TGTGCCAGCAGTTTTACTAGCGGGGTGGCCAAAAACATTCAGTACTTC
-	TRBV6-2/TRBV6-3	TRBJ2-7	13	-	CASSYRTTYEQYF	TGTGCCAGCAGTTACCGGACAACCTACGAGCAGTACTTC
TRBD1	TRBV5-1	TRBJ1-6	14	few	CASSLGQGVSPLHF	TGCGCCAGCAGCCTGGGGCAGGGGGTCTCACCCCTCCACTTT